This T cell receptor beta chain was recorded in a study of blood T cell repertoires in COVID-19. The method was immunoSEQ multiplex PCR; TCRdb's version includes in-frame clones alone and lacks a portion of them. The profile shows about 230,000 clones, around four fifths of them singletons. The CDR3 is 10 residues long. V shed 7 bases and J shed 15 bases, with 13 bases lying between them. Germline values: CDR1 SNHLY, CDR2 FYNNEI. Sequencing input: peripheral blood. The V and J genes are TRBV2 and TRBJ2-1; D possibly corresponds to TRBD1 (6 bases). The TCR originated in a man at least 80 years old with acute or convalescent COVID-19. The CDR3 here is CASNFGTSFF. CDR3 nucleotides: TGTGCCAGCAACTTTGGGACATCGTTCTTC.